The 23 T cell receptor beta chains given below trace back to one sample, sequenced in a study of brain T cells in children with intractable seizures. The protocol was immunoSEQ multiplex PCR, while the TCRdb copy is restricted to in-frame clones and leaves out a portion. The sample has a few hundred thousand clones; 93% are singletons. Time point meaning: blood from clinic visit 5 months post-surgery; TSC patient then seizure free. The starting material was peripheral blood, obtained more than 4 months after surgery. All receptors come from a boy less than two years old with tuberous sclerosis and intractable seizures.

The CDR3 bases are TGTGCCAGCAGCTTTATCAGGGACGGGGTTGTCTCTGGGGCCAACGTCCTGACTTTC. It encodes CASSFIRDGVVSGANVLTF. The chain carries TRBV7-6 and TRBJ2-6; D may be TRBD1 or TRBD2 (5 bases each). This CDR3 is built from 19 residues. The V gene lost 3 bases and the J gene lost 0 bases, with 18 bases spanning the gap. Germline V gene sequence: CDR1 SGHVS, CDR2 FNYEAQ.

This clone was seen repeatedly, ten times or more. The V gene is TRBV30, the J gene TRBJ2-3, with no clear D. Germline V gives CDR1 GTSNPN, CDR2 SVGIG (reference sequence). This CDR3 spans 15 amino acids. Trimming removed 1 base from V and 2 bases from J, with 13 bases in between. The DNA for the CDR3 is TGTGCCTGGAGTGCCCACTGGGCCTACACAGATACGCAGTATTTT. It specifies CAWSAHWAYTDTQYF. The whole variable domain, filled in from reference TRBV30 and TRBJ2-3, reads SQTIHQWPATLVQPVGSPLSLECTVEGTSNPNLYWYRQAAGRGLQLLFYSVGIGQISSEVPQNLSASRPQDRQFILSSKKLLLSDSGFYLCAWSAHWAYTDTQYFGPGTRLTVL.

The V gene is TRBV29-1, the J gene TRBJ1-5; 7 nucleotides match TRBD1. The CDR3 loop spans 12 amino acids. V shed 3 bases and J 7 bases; nucleotides not matched to a gene: 3. CDR1 and CDR2 (germline): SQVTM, ANQGSEA. The CDR3 region is CSVDRGKQPQHF. CDR3 nucleotide sequence: TGCAGCGTTGACAGGGGGAAACAGCCCCAGCATTTT.

The gene calls are TRBV3-1 (or the pseudogene TRBV3-2) and TRBJ1-2, with 8 bases fitting TRBD1. The CDR3 length is 14 residues. CDR1 and CDR2 from the germline V gene are LGHDT and YNNKEL (reference sequence). V lost 2 bases and J lost 4; bases outside the gene matches: 3. The CDR3 reads CASSQSGGGYGYTF. The DNA for the CDR3 is TGTGCCAGCAGCCAATCAGGGGGCGGCTATGGCTACACCTTC.

The chain employs TRBV28 and TRBJ2-1, with 11 bases that match TRBD2. Per the germline V gene, CDR1 is MDHEN and CDR2 is SYDVKM. CDR3 length: 14 residues. V lost 3 bases and J lost 15; bases outside the gene matches: 10. As DNA, the CDR3 is TGTGCCAGCAGTTTCACGAAAACTAGCGGGAGACCGTTCTTC. This translates into CASSFTKTSGRPFF.

V gene TRBV7-3 combines with J gene TRBJ2-5, with TRBD2 identical over 7 bases. The CDR3 is 18 amino acids. Germline V gene lookup returns CDR1 SGHTA and CDR2 FQGTGA. V lost 1 base to trimming and J lost 3 bases; unmatched junction nucleotides: 14. The CDR3 here is CASSLRPLVGAGKETQYF. The CDR3 DNA is TGTGCCAGCAGCTTAAGGCCCCTTGTGGGAGCGGGAAAAGAGACCCAGTACTTC.

The CDR3 loop is CASSYSGGGDYGYTF. The CDR3 nucleotides are TGTGCCAGCAGTTACTCTGGAGGGGGGGACTATGGCTACACCTTC. The V gene is TRBV6-5, the J gene TRBJ1-2; D is possibly TRBD1 (6 bases). The CDR3 consists of 15 residues. Germline CDR1 reads MNHEY; CDR2 reads SVGAGI. V shed 0 bases and J shed 3 bases, with 11 bases lying between them.

The J gene is TRBJ2-7, the V gene TRBV19; the D is unclear. Germline-derived CDR1 and CDR2 are LNHDA and SQIVND (reference sequence). The length of the CDR3 is 14 residues. V dropped 5 bases and J dropped 2 bases, with 13 bases sitting between them. In DNA form, the CDR3 reads TGTGCCAGTAGTCCCCAGCCCGATGCCTACGAGCAGTACTTC. Translated: CASSPQPDAYEQYF.

V gene TRBV10-2 combines with J gene TRBJ2-3; 8 bases line up with TRBD2. The V gene end was trimmed by 4 bases and the J gene end by 4 bases; junction bases not matched to a gene: 4. In germline, CDR1 is WSHSY, CDR2 SAAADI. The CDR3 sequence is 14 residues long. CDR3 sequence: CASSVSGRADTQYF. The CDR3 nucleotides are TGCGCCAGCAGTGTCTCCGGGAGGGCAGATACGCAGTATTTT.

The chain joins TRBV7-9 to TRBJ2-7; TRBD1 aligns across 7 bases. The germline gives CDR1 SEHNR, CDR2 FQNEAQ (reference sequence). CDR3 length: 16 amino acids. V was pared by 0 bases and J by 6 bases, with 11 bases of the junction left unmatched. As DNA, the CDR3 is TGTGCCAGCAGCTTAGCGCGCAGGGGGAATGCAAGCGAGCAGTACTTC. It yields the protein CASSLARRGNASEQYF.

This rearrangement joins TRBV10-1 to TRBJ2-1; the D call may be TRBD1 or TRBD2 (6 bases each). The CDR3 runs to 16 residues. CDR1 is WNHNN and CDR2 is SYGVQD in the germline V gene (reference sequence). With 0 bases removed from V and 7 bases from J, the gap between germline ends came to 16 bases. CDR3 amino acids: CASSESTGANHNEQFF. CDR3 DNA sequence: TGCGCCAGCAGTGAGTCGACGGGGGCGAATCATAATGAGCAGTTCTTC.

V usage is TRBV29-1 and J usage is TRBJ1-1, with D maybe TRBD1 (5 bases). CDR3 size: 13 residues. Germline V gene lookup returns CDR1 SQVTM and CDR2 ANQGSEA. Between the trimmed V and J ends, which lost 7 bases and 1 base, there was a span of 13 bases. The CDR3 sequence: CSAYPTENTEAFF. For the CDR3, the DNA is TGCAGCGCCTACCCGACAGAGAACACTGAAGCTTTCTTT.

The chain uses TRBV28 and TRBJ2-6; 13 bases match TRBD2. The ends lost 5 bases at V and 0 bases at J; junction bases unmatched: 4. CDR1 MDHEN and CDR2 SYDVKM come from the germline V gene. The CDR3 totals 18 residues. As DNA, the CDR3 is TGTGCCAGCAGTCTCGGACTAGCGGGAGTCTCTGGGGCCAACGTCCTGACTTTC. Its protein is CASSLGLAGVSGANVLTF.

The chain is built from TRBV3-1 (or the pseudogene TRBV3-2) and TRBJ1-1; D gene unclear. This CDR3 spans 15 amino acids. CDR1 and CDR2 (germline): LGHDT, YNNKEL (reference sequence). Deletions cut 1 base from V and 5 bases from J, with 14 bases between. The CDR3 loop reads CASSQGIVPRTEAFF. The DNA of the CDR3 is TGTGCCAGCAGCCAAGGCATCGTGCCGCGGACTGAAGCTTTCTTT.

As concerns this clone: The identical CDR3 is also encoded by other nucleotide sequences in the sample. This chain connects TRBV24-1 to TRBJ2-5; D unclear. This CDR3 comprises 13 residues. Germline CDR1 and CDR2: KGHDR and SFDVKD. V lost 0 bases, J lost 4 bases, and 5 bases lay in between. CDR3 in DNA: TGTGCCACCAGTGATTTGGTTGCAGAGACCCAGTACTTC. Amino acids: CATSDLVAETQYF.

The CDR3 region has the DNA TGTGCCAGCAGCCAAGAGGGAGAGATAGACATTCAGTACTTC. This gives the protein CASSQEGEIDIQYF. This rearrangement joins TRBV3-1 (or the pseudogene TRBV3-2) to TRBJ2-4, with TRBD2 as a possible D gene (5 bases). V was clipped by 0 bases and J by 8 bases, with 11 bases between them. The CDR3 extends over 14 amino acids. From germline, CDR1 is LGHDT and CDR2 YNNKEL (reference sequence).

J is TRBJ1-5 and V is TRBV6-6, with D hard to call. The CDR3 totals 13 residues. Trimming removed 5 bases from V and 0 bases from J, with 5 bases in between. The germline gives CDR1 MNHNY, CDR2 SVGAGI (reference sequence). The CDR3 protein is CASSPSSNQPQHF. For the CDR3, the DNA is TGTGCCAGCAGTCCGTCTAGCAATCAGCCCCAGCATTTT.

As DNA, the CDR3 is TGTGCCAGCAGCTTGCCAGTTGGCGTACGGGACGAGCAGTACTTC. It specifies CASSLPVGVRDEQYF. J is TRBJ2-7 and V is TRBV5-8, with no clear D. CDR1 is SGHTS, CDR2 YDEGEE, per germline. V was shortened by 1 base and J by 5 bases, with 16 bases between the two germline ends. The CDR3 is 15 residues long.

In DNA, the CDR3 is TGTGCCAGCAGCCACATCGGCGGGGGTCTAAGCAATCAGCCCCAGCATTTT. Amino acids: CASSHIGGGLSNQPQHF. The chain joins TRBV14 to TRBJ1-5; a possible D gene is TRBD1 (5 bases). Trimming took 3 bases from V and 1 from J, leaving 16 bases between them. From germline, CDR1 is SGHDN and CDR2 FVKESK. This CDR3 is built from 17 residues.

The rearrangement links TRBV3-1 (or the pseudogene TRBV3-2) to TRBJ1-2; 8 bases line up with TRBD1. V dropped 4 bases and J dropped 4; count of bases not matched to a gene: 5. This CDR3 spans 14 amino acids. Germline CDR1 LGHDT, CDR2 YNNKEL (reference sequence). The CDR3 sequence: CASSRQGKGYGYTF. DNA of the CDR3: TGTGCCAGCAGCCGACAGGGGAAGGGCTATGGCTACACCTTC.

This rearrangement joins TRBV5-1 to TRBJ1-2; D may be TRBD1 (5 bases). The CDR3 contains 14 residues. V was cut by 0 bases and J by 6 bases, with 12 bases left in between. Germline CDR1 and CDR2: SGHRS and YFSETQ. The DNA of the CDR3 is TGCGCCAGCAGCTTGGCTGGGGCTACGGATGGCTACACCTTC. It codes for CASSLAGATDGYTF.

The V gene is TRBV25-1, the J gene TRBJ2-7; D is perhaps TRBD1 (6 bases). The ends were cut back, 8 bases at V and 3 bases at J, with 8 bases in the middle. This CDR3 region has 11 residues. The V gene's germline CDR1 is MGHDK and CDR2 SYGVNS. The CDR3 coding sequence is TGTGCCAGCGCCAGGGGCTACGAGCAGTACTTC. Protein product: CASARGYEQYF.

This clone was seen once. CDR3 DNA: TGCGCCAGCAGCCAAACCCAACCCCCCGGGACACGCTGGGAGCAGTACTTC. The encoded protein is CASSQTQPPGTRWEQYF. The chain joins TRBV4-1 to TRBJ2-7; possibly TRBD1 for D (6 bases). The CDR3 length is 17 residues. Trimming pared 2 bases from V and 7 bases from J, leaving 24 bases between. Germline assignment: CDR1 MGHRA and CDR2 YSYEKL.